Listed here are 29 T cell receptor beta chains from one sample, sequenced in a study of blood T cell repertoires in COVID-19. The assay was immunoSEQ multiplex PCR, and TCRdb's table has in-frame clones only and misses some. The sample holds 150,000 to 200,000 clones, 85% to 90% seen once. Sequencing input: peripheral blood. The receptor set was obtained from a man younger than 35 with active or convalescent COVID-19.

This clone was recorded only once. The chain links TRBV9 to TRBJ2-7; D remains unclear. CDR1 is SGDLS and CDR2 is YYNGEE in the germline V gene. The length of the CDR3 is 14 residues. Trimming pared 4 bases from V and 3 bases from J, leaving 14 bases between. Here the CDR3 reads CASSPQYGLYEQYF. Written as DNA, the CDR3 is TGTGCCAGCAGCCCCCAGTATGGGCTCTACGAGCAGTACTTC.

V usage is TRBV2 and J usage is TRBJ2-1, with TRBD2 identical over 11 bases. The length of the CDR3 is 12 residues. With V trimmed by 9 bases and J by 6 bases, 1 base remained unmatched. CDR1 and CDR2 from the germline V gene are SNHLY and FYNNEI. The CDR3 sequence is CASSGGGNEQFF. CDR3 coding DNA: TGTGCCAGTAGCGGGGGGGGCAATGAGCAGTTCTTC.

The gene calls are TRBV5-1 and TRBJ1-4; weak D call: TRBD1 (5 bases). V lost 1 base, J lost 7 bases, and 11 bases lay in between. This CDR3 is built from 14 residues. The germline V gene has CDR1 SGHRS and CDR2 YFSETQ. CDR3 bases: TGCGCCAGCAGCTTGATGGGGGGTTTTGAAAAACTGTTTTTT. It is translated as CASSLMGGFEKLFF. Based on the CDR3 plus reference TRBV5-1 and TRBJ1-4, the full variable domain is KAGVTQTPRYLIKTRGQQVTLSCSPISGHRSVSWYQQTPGQGLQFLFEYFSETQRNKGNFPGRFSGRQFSNSRSEMNVSTLELGDSALYLCASSLMGGFEKLFFGSGTQLSVL.

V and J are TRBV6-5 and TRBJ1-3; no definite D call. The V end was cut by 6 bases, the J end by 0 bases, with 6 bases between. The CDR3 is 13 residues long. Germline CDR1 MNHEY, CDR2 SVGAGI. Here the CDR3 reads CASRHYSGNTIYF. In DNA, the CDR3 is TGTGCCAGCAGGCACTACTCTGGAAACACCATATATTTT.

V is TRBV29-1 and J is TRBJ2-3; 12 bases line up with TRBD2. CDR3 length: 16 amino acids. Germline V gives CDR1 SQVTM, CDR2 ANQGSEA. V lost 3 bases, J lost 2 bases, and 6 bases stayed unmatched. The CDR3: CSVEPGLAGPTDTQYF. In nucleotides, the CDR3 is TGCAGCGTTGAGCCCGGACTAGCGGGACCCACAGATACGCAGTATTTT.

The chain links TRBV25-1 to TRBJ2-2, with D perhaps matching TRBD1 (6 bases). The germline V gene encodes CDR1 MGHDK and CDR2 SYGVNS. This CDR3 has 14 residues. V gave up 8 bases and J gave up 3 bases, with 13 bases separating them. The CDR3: CASEGDPYTGELFF. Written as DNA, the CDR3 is TGTGCCAGCGAGGGGGACCCCTACACCGGGGAGCTGTTTTTT.

The CDR3 spells CASSFGGTFSGNTIYF. The CDR3 nucleotides read TGTGCCAGCAGCTTCGGCGGGACCTTCTCTGGAAACACCATATATTTT. This chain uses TRBV7-2 with TRBJ1-3; maybe TRBD1 (5 bases). The V gene lost 3 bases and the J gene lost 0 bases, with 12 bases spanning the gap. CDR3 size: 16 residues. CDR1 is SGHTA and CDR2 is FQGNSA in the germline V gene.

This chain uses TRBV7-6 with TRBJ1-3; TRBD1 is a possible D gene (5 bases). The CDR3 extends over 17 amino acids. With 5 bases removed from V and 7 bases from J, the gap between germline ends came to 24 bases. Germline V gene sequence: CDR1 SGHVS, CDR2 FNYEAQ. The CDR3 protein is CASSAGTRRDSRNTIYF. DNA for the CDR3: TGTGCCAGCAGCGCAGGGACCCGACGGGACTCTAGGAACACCATATATTTT. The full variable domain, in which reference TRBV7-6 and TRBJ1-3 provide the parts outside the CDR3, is GAGVSQSPRYKVTKRGQDVALRCDPISGHVSLYWYRQALGQGPEFLTYFNYEAQQDKSGLPNDRFSAERPEGSISTLTIQRTEQRDSAMYRCASSAGTRRDSRNTIYFGEGSWLTVV.

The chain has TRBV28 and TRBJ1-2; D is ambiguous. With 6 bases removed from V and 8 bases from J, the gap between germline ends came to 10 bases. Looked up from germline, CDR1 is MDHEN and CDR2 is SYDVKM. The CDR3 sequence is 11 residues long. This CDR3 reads CASSLPGGYTF. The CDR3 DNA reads TGTGCCAGCAGCCTGCCCGGGGGCTACACCTTC.

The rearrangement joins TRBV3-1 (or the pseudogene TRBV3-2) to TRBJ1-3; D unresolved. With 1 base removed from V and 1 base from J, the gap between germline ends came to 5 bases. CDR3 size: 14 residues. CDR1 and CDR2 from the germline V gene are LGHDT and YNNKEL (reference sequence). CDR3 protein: CASSQVSSGNTIYF. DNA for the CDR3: TGTGCCAGCAGCCAAGTCTCTTCTGGAAACACCATATATTTT.

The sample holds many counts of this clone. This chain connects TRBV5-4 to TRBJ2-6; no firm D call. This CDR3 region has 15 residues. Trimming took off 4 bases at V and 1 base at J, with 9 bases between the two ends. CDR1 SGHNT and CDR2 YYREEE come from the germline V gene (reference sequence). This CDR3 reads CASSAPGSGANVLTF. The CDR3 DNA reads TGTGCCAGCAGCGCCCCCGGGTCTGGGGCCAACGTCCTGACTTTC.

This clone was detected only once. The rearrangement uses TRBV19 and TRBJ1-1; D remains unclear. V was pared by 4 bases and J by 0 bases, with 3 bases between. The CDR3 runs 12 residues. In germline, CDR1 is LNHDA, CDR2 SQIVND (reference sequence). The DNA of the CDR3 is TGTGCCAGTAGTAGTATGAACACTGAAGCTTTCTTT. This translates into CASSSMNTEAFF.

The CDR3 here is CASSSGQVGDAEQFF. In nucleotides, the CDR3 is TGTGCCAGCAGCTCAGGACAGGTAGGAGATGCTGAGCAGTTCTTC. The J gene is TRBJ2-1, the V gene TRBV11-3; 7 bases line up with TRBD1. Unmatched junction bases numbered 12, after V lost 4 bases and J lost 9 bases. Germline CDR1 SGHNT, CDR2 YENEEA. The CDR3 totals 15 residues.

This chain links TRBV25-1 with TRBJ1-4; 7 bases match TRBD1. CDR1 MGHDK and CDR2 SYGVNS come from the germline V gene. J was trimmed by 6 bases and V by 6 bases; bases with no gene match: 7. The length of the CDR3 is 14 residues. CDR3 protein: CASSGRDSYEKLFF. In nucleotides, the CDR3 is TGTGCCAGCAGCGGCCGGGACAGCTATGAAAAACTGTTTTTT.

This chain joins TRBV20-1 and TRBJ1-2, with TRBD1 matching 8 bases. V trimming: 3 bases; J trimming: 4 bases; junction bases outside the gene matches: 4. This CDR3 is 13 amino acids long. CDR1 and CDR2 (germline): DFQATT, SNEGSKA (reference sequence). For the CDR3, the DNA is TGCAGTGCTAGTACGGGACAGGCCTATGGCTACACCTTC. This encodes CSASTGQAYGYTF.

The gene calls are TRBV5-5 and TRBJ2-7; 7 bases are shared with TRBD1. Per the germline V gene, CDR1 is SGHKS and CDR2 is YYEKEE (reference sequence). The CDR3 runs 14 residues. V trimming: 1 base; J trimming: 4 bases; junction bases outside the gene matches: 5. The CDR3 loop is CASSLKQGWYEQYF. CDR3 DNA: TGTGCCAGCAGCTTGAAACAGGGGTGGTACGAGCAGTACTTC. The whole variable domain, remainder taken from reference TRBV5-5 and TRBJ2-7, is DAGVTQSPTHLIKTRGQQVTLRCSPISGHKSVSWYQQVLGQGPQFIFQYYEKEERGRGNFPDRFSARQFPNYSSELNVNALLLGDSALYLCASSLKQGWYEQYFGPGTRLTVT.

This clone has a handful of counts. The CDR3 coding sequence is TGTGCCACCAGTGATTCGAGACAGGGGGGCACTGAAGCTTTCTTT. It codes for CATSDSRQGGTEAFF. This rearrangement joins TRBV24-1 to TRBJ1-1, with 9 bases aligning to TRBD1. Trimming at V came to 2 bases and at J to 4 bases, leaving 4 bases not matched to a gene. This CDR3 has 15 amino acids. The germline gives CDR1 KGHDR, CDR2 SFDVKD.

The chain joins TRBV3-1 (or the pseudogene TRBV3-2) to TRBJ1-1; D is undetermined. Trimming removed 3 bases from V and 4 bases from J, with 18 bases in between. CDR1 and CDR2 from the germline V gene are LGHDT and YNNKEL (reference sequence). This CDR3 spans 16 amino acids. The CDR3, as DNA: TGTGCCAGCAGCCACTTTTTTGAAATGAGTGCCACTGAAGCTTTCTTT. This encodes CASSHFFEMSATEAFF.

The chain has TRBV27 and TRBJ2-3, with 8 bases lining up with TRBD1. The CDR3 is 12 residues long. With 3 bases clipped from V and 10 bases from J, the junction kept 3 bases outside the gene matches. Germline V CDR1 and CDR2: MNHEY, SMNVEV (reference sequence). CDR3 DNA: TGTGCCAGCAGTTTTCGACAGGGGTCGCAGTATTTT. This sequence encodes CASSFRQGSQYF.

This chain's CDR3 is CASSIKAGLDNSPLHF. The CDR3, as DNA: TGTGCCAGTAGTATCAAGGCAGGGCTAGATAATTCACCCCTCCACTTT. This chain connects TRBV19 to TRBJ1-6; TRBD1 is a possible D gene (5 bases). Looked up from germline, CDR1 is LNHDA and CDR2 is SQIVND (reference sequence). The CDR3 is made up of 16 amino acids. V lost 3 bases to trimming and J lost 5 bases, with 14 bases between them.

As DNA, the CDR3 is TGTGCCACCGGGGGACAGGCGAACTATGGCTACACCTTC. It codes for CATGGQANYGYTF. This chain links TRBV24-1 with TRBJ1-2; 8 nucleotides match TRBD1. CDR1 is KGHDR and CDR2 is SFDVKD in the germline V gene. The CDR3 has 13 amino acids. V was clipped by 9 bases and J by 2 bases; unmatched bases: 4.

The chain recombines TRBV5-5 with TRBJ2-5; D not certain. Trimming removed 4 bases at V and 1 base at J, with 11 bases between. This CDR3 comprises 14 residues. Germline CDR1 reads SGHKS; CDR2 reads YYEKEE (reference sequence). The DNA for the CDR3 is TGTGCCAGCAGCGTGAGACAACTCCAAGAGACCCAGTACTTC. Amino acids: CASSVRQLQETQYF.

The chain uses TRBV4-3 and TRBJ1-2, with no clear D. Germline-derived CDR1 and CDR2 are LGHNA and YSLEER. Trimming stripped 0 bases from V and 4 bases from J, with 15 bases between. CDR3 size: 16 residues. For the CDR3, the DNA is TGCGCCAGCAGCCAAGATCGGGCGGGGAGCGGCTATGGCTACACCTTC. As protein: CASSQDRAGSGYGYTF.

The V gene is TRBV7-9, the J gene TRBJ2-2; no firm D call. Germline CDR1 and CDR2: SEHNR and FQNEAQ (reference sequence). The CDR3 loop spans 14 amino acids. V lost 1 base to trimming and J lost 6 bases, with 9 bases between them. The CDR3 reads CASSLVSVAGELFF. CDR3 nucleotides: TGTGCCAGCAGCTTAGTGTCGGTGGCCGGGGAGCTGTTTTTT.

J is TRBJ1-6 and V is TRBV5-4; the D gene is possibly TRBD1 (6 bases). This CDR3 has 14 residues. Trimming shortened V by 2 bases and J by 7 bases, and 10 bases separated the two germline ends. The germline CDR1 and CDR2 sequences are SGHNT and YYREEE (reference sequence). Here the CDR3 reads CASSFYRDNSPLHF. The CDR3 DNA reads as TGTGCCAGCAGCTTTTACAGGGACAATTCACCCCTCCACTTT.

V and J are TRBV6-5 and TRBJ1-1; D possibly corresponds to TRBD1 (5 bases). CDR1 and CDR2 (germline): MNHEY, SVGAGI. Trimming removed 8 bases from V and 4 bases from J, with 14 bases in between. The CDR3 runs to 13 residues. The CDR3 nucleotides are TGTGCCAGCGGCCAGGGTAGGGGCACTGAAGCTTTCTTT. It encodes CASGQGRGTEAFF.

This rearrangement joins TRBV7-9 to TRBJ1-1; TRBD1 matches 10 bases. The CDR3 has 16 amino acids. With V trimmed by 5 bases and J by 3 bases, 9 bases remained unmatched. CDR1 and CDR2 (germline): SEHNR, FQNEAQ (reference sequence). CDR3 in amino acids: CASSPRDRGRHTEAFF. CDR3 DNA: TGTGCCAGCAGCCCCCGGGACAGGGGCCGTCACACTGAAGCTTTCTTT.

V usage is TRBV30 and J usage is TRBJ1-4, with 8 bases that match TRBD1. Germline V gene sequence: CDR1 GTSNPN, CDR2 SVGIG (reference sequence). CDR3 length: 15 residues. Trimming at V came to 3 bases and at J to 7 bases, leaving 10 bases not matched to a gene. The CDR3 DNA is TGTGCCTGGAGCCAGACCGGGACAGGAGTTGAAAAACTGTTTTTT. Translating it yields CAWSQTGTGVEKLFF.

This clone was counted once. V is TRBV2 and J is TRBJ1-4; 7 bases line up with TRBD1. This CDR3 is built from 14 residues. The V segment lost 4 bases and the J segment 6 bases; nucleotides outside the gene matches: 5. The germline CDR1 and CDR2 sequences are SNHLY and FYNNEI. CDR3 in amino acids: CASSVGTVDEKLFF. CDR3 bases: TGTGCCAGCAGTGTGGGGACAGTTGATGAAAAACTGTTTTTT.